The clone carrying this T cell receptor (beta chain) was recorded many times. CDR3 length: 19 amino acids. Germline V gene sequence: CDR1 DFQATT, CDR2 SNEGSKA (reference sequence). V trimming: 2 bases; J trimming: 0 bases; junction bases outside the gene matches: 12. The data derive from a study of T cells in Graves' hyperthyroidism and ophthalmopathy. Background on the study: Specimen type is peripheral blood, collected at initial diagnosis prior to any treatment.

The CDR3 regions of TCR beta were amplified from RNA transcripts. TCR CDR3 underwent first-round RT-PCR with the HTBI primer set. From the multiplex PCR reads, TCRdb called clonotypes with MiXCR, one entry per CDR3 protein. The table lists hundreds of thousands of distinct CDR3 sequences, 11% to 15% of them singletons. Hyperthyroidism of Graves' type that showed no ophthalmopathy progression within 18 months was stable. Diagnostic decisions used clinical symptoms, serum thyroxine and TRAb, thyroid ultrasound and orbital computed tomography. PBMCs were obtained from approximately 9.2 ml fresh peripheral blood.

The TCR originated in a woman under 30 with Graves' hyperthyroidism. Sequenced input: blood. The chain has TRBV20-1 and TRBJ2-2; 10 bases align to TRBD2. The DNA of the CDR3 is TGCAGTGCTAGATATTCTACCGGGACTAGCGAAACGAACACCGGGGAGCTGTTTTTT. Amino acids: CSARYSTGTSETNTGELFF.